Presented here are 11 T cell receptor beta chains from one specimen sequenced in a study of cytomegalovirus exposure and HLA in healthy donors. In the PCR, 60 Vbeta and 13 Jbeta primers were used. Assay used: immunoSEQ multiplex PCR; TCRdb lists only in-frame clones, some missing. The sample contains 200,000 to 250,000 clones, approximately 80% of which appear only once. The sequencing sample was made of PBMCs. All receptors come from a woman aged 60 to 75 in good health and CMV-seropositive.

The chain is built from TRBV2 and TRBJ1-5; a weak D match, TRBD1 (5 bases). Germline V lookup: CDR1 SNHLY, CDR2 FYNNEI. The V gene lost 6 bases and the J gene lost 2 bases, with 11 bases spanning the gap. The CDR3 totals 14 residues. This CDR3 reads CASRNGGGNQPQHF. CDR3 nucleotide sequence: TGTGCCAGCAGGAATGGGGGGGGCAATCAGCCCCAGCATTTT.

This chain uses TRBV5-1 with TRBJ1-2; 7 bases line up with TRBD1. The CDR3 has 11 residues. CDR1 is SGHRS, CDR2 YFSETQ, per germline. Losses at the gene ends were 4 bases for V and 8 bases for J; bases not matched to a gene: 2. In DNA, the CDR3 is TGCGCCAGCAGCCCGGGACAGGGCTACACCTTC. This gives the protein CASSPGQGYTF.

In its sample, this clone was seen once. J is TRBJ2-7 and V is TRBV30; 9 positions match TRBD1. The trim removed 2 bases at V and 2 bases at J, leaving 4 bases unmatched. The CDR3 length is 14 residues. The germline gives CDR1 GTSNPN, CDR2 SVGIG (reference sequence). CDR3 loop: CAWSRGQGTYEQYF. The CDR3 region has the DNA TGTGCCTGGAGTCGGGGACAGGGTACCTACGAGCAGTACTTC.

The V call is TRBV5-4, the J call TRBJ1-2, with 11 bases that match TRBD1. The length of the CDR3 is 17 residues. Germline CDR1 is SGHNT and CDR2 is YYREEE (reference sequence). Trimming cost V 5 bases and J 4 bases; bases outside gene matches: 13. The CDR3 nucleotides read TGTGCCAGCAGTTCCGGGGGGACAGGGGGTATTGGCTATGGCTACACCTTC. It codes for CASSSGGTGGIGYGYTF.

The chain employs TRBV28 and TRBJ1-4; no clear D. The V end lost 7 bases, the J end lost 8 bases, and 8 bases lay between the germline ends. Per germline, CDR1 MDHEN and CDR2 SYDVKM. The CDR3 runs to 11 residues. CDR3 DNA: TGTGCCAGCACCTCTGGCGAAAAACTGTTTTTT. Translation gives CASTSGEKLFF.

In DNA, the CDR3 is TGTGCCATCAGTAGCACAGGGGGAGTAGAGACCCAGTACTTC. Translation gives CAISSTGGVETQYF. The rearrangement uses TRBV10-3 and TRBJ2-5, with 8 bases identical to TRBD1. The V and J ends lost 5 bases and 4 bases, in that order; junction bases with no gene match: 6. Germline lookup yields CDR1 ENHRY and CDR2 SYGVKD. The CDR3 runs 14 residues.

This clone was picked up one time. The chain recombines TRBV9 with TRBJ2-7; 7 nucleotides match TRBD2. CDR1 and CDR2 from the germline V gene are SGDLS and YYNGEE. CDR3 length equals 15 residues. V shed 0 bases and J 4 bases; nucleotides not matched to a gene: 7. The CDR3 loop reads CASSVAPLAEYEQYF. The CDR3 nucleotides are TGTGCCAGCAGCGTAGCCCCCCTAGCGGAATACGAGCAGTACTTC.

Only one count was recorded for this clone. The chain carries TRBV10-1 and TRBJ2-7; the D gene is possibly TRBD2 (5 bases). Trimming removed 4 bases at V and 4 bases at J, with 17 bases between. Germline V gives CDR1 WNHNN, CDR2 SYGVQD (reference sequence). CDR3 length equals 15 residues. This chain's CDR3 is CASSVRVSPGYEQYF. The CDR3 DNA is TGCGCCAGCAGTGTGCGGGTCTCGCCAGGATACGAGCAGTACTTC.

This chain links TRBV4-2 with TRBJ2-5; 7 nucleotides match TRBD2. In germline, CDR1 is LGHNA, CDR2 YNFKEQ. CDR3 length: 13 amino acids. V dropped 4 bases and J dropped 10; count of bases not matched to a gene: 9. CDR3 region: CASSPGEWEGQYF. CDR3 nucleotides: TGTGCCAGCAGCCCGGGGGAATGGGAGGGCCAGTACTTC.

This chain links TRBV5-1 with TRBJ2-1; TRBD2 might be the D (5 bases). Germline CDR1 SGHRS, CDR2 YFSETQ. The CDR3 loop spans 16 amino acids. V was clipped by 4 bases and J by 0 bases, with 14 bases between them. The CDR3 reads CASSAPLGGSYNEQFF. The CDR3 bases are TGCGCCAGCAGCGCTCCCCTAGGAGGCTCCTACAATGAGCAGTTCTTC.

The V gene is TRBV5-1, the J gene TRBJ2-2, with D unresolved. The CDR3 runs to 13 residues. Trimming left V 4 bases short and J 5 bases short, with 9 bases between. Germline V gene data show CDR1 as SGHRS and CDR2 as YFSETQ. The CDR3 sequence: CASSATETGELFF. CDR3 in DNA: TGCGCCAGCAGCGCCACAGAAACCGGGGAGCTGTTTTTT. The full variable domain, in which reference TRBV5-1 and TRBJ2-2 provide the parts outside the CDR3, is KAGVTQTPRYLIKTRGQQVTLSCSPISGHRSVSWYQQTPGQGLQFLFEYFSETQRNKGNFPGRFSGRQFSNSRSEMNVSTLELGDSALYLCASSATETGELFFGEGSRLTVL.